Listed below are T cell receptor beta chains from one sample, sequenced in a study of blood T cells in healthy people across ages. TCRdb called the 5' RACE reads again in MiXCR, with one record for every CDR3 protein. This table holds under 1,000,000 distinct CDR3 sequences, 35% to 60% found once. Specimen: blood. These TCRs come from a man at least 80 years old in good health. Each CDR3 is given with its conserved first and last residue. Fields, in order: D gene, J gene, clone size, V gene, CDR3 length, CDR3 DNA, CDR3 protein. The D gene is left open where the match is weak. Some rows mark clone size as missing; the rest say once, few, many or name a class of expanded clone.

TRBD1 TRBJ2-7 few TRBV2 14 TGTGCCAGCAGTGGGGACAGACATTCCTACGAGCAGTACTTC CASSGDRHSYEQYF
- TRBJ2-7 - TRBV7-7 14 TGTGCTAGCAGCGAGGGCTTTGGCTCCTACGAGCAGTACTTC CASSEGFGSYEQYF
TRBD1 TRBJ1-6 - TRBV28 15 TGTGCCAGCAGTCTGGGGACAGGGGGTGAGGCACCCCTCCACTTT CASSLGTGGEAPLHF
- TRBJ1-2 - TRBV20-1 12 TGCAGTGCTAGAGGTTTTCAGTATGGCTACACCTTC CSARGFQYGYTF
- TRBJ2-3 - TRBV5-1 14 TGCGCCAGCAGCTTGGCGCCAGGCACAGATACGCAGTATTTT CASSLAPGTDTQYF
- TRBJ1-1 few TRBV12-3/TRBV12-4 15 TGTGCCAGCAGTTTAATGGCCAGATCGAACACTGAAGCTTTCTTT CASSLMARSNTEAFF
- TRBJ2-3 - TRBV30 17 TGTGCCTGGAGTCCGCGCCGGGCGCAAGGGGAGCACAGATACGCGTATTTT CAWSPRRAQGEHRYAYF
TRBD2 TRBJ2-1 - TRBV10-3 18 TGTGCCATCAGTCCTGGGCAGAAAGGGACTAACTCCTACAATGAGCAGTTCTTC CAISPGQKGTNSYNEQFF
- TRBJ1-5 few TRBV7-2 15 TGTGCCAGCAGCTTGGAGGGGAGTGGGAATCAGCCCCAGCATTTT CASSLEGSGNQPQHF
- TRBJ2-1 - TRBV29-1 11 TGCAGCGCCGGCCAGGTCGATGAGCAGTTCTTC CSAGQVDEQFF
- TRBJ2-7 - TRBV7-9 14 TGTGCCAGCCACCCTCGGCAGGGGGGTCTCGAGCAGTACTTC CASHPRQGGLEQYF
- TRBJ1-5 - TRBV10-2 14 TGCGCCAGCAGCCCCGGAAGGAGGAATCAGCCCCAGCATTTT CASSPGRRNQPQHF
- TRBJ2-1 - TRBV5-1 16 TGCGCCAGCAGCGCGGGACTTAGTAATGCCTACAATGAGCAGTTCTTC CASSAGLSNAYNEQFF
TRBD2 TRBJ2-7 few TRBV20-1 15 TGCAGTGCTCAACCGGGACTAGCGGGAACCTACGAGCAGTACTTC CSAQPGLAGTYEQYF
TRBD2 TRBJ2-5 - TRBV4-3 16 TGCGCCAGCAGCCAAGATCGGACTAGCGGGGAGGAGACCCAGTACTTC CASSQDRTSGEETQYF
TRBD1 TRBJ2-7 - TRBV15 15 TGTGCCACCAGCAGAGCCTTACAGGGGGCTAACGAGCAGTACTTC CATSRALQGANEQYF
TRBD2 TRBJ2-7 - TRBV12-3/TRBV12-4 20 TGTGCCAGCCAATATGGCGTAGCGGGAGGCGCCCGTAGCTCCTACAATGAGCAGTACTTC CASQYGVAGGARSSYNEQYF